The entry below gives a single T cell receptor (beta chain) sequence along with its context. The antigen is not known. Assay: immunoSEQ multiplex PCR; the TCRdb copy retains only in-frame clones and omits some. The sample holds 80,000 to 100,000 clones, approximately 90% seen once. This sample is part of a study of graft-versus-host responses after intestinal transplantation. This CDR3 region has 15 residues. Trimming left V 3 bases short and J 2 bases short, with 11 bases between. Germline assignment: CDR1 MNHNS and CDR2 SASEGT. The study, taken as a whole, reports: Elevated graft-versus-host to host-versus-graft clonal ratios in allografts were recorded for patients with graft-donor T cell macrochimerism. Circulating GvH clones peaking coincided with falling HvG clones soon after transplant.

The chain couples TRBV6-1 to TRBJ1-5, with D possibly being TRBD1 (5 bases). Specimen: unstimulated CD4+ T cells sorted from spleen or lymph node cells, collected before intestinal transplant. The TCR originated in a human donor who received an intestinal transplant. This chain's CDR3 is CASSDARAGNQPQHF. Here the CDR3 DNA reads TGTGCCAGCAGTGACGCCAGGGCAGGCAATCAGCCCCAGCATTTT.